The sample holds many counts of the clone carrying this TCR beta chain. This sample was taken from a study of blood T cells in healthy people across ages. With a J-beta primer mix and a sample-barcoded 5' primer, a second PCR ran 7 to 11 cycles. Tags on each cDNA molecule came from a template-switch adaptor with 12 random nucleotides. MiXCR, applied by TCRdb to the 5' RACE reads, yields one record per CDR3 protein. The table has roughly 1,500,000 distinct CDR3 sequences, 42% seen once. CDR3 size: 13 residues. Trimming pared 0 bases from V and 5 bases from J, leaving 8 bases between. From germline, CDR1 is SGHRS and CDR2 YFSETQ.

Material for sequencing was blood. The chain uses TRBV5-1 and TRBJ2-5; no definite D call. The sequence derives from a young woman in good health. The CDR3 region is CASSLGLGETQYF. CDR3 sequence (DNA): TGCGCCAGCAGCTTGGGTCTCGGGGAGACCCAGTACTTC.